The sequence of this T cell receptor beta chain was determined in a study of T cell responses to AZD1222 COVID-19 vaccine. Clones were read by immunoSEQ multiplex PCR, and TCRdb kept only the in-frame ones, dropping some. The sample holds about 140,000 clones, more than 75% seen once. CDR3 length equals 13 residues. V gave up 7 bases and J gave up 3 bases; unmatched junction bases: 4. Germline CDR1 reads SGDLS; CDR2 reads YYNGEE. The starting material was peripheral blood, obtained 28 days after the second AZD1222 dose. The chain uses TRBV9 and TRBJ2-1; 7 nucleotides line up with TRBD1. This receptor was identified in an adult who received the AZD1222 COVID-19 vaccine. The CDR3 spells CASRWDSYNEQFF. In nucleotides, the CDR3 is TGTGCCAGCCGGTGGGACAGCTACAATGAGCAGTTCTTC.